Below, 4 T cell receptor beta chains from the same sample are listed, as sequenced in a study of T cell clonality in common variable immunodeficiency. The assay was immunoSEQ multiplex PCR, and TCRdb's table has in-frame clones only and misses some. The table records about 42,000 clones without singletons, the ten largest covering about 1.3%. The material sequenced was peripheral blood mononuclear cells. All receptors derive from a person aged 18 to 75 in good health.

This clone was counted a few times. The CDR3 end falls 3 residues outside the read, so it is completed with the germline J gene. The chain carries TRBV20-1 and TRBJ2-7; 8 positions agree with TRBD2. The CDR3 has 16 residues. Trimming cost V 0 bases and J 6 bases; bases outside gene matches: 13. Germline CDR1 DFQATT, CDR2 SNEGSKA (reference sequence). CDR3 protein: CSARDGRGGRWGEQYF. CDR3 DNA (partial): TGCAGTGCTAGAGATGGAAGAGGCGGGAGGTGGGGCGAG.

A remark on this clone: With the read ending 3 residues before the CDR3 end, the germline J gene is used to fill in that end. The V call is TRBV7-9, the J call TRBJ1-1; TRBD1 might be the D (6 bases). CDR3 length: 11 residues. The germline gives CDR1 SEHNR, CDR2 FQNEAQ (reference sequence). The CDR3 DNA, read in part, is TGTGCCAGCAGCTTGGGCAGGGGA. Translating it yields CASSLGRG. The full CDR3 protein is CASSLGRGAFF.

This clone occurred many times. The read stops 3 residues short of the end of the CDR3; the missing end is completed from the germline J gene. This chain links TRBV18 with TRBJ2-1, with 11 positions matching TRBD2. This CDR3 contains 15 residues. CDR1 is KGHSH and CDR2 is LQKENI in the germline V gene. V lost 3 bases to trimming and J lost 6 bases; unmatched junction nucleotides: 4. The DNA read from the CDR3 is TGTGCCAGCTCACCGCGGACTAGCGGGTCCAATGAG. It encodes CASSPRTSGSNE. The full-length CDR3 reads as CASSPRTSGSNEQFF.

This clone was observed at least ten times. The CDR3 end falls 3 residues outside the read, so it is completed with the germline J gene. Other DNA sequences in the sample encode the same CDR3. This chain connects TRBV6-1 to TRBJ2-3, with 13 nucleotides matching TRBD2. The CDR3 has 17 residues. V gave up 2 bases and J gave up 3 bases; unmatched junction bases: 5. Germline CDR1 is MNHNS and CDR2 is SASEGT. The sequenced part of the CDR3 DNA is TGTGCCAGCAGTGAACGGACTAGCGGGAGAAGTACAGATACG. It is translated as CASSERTSGRSTDT. The entire CDR3 is CASSERTSGRSTDTQYF.